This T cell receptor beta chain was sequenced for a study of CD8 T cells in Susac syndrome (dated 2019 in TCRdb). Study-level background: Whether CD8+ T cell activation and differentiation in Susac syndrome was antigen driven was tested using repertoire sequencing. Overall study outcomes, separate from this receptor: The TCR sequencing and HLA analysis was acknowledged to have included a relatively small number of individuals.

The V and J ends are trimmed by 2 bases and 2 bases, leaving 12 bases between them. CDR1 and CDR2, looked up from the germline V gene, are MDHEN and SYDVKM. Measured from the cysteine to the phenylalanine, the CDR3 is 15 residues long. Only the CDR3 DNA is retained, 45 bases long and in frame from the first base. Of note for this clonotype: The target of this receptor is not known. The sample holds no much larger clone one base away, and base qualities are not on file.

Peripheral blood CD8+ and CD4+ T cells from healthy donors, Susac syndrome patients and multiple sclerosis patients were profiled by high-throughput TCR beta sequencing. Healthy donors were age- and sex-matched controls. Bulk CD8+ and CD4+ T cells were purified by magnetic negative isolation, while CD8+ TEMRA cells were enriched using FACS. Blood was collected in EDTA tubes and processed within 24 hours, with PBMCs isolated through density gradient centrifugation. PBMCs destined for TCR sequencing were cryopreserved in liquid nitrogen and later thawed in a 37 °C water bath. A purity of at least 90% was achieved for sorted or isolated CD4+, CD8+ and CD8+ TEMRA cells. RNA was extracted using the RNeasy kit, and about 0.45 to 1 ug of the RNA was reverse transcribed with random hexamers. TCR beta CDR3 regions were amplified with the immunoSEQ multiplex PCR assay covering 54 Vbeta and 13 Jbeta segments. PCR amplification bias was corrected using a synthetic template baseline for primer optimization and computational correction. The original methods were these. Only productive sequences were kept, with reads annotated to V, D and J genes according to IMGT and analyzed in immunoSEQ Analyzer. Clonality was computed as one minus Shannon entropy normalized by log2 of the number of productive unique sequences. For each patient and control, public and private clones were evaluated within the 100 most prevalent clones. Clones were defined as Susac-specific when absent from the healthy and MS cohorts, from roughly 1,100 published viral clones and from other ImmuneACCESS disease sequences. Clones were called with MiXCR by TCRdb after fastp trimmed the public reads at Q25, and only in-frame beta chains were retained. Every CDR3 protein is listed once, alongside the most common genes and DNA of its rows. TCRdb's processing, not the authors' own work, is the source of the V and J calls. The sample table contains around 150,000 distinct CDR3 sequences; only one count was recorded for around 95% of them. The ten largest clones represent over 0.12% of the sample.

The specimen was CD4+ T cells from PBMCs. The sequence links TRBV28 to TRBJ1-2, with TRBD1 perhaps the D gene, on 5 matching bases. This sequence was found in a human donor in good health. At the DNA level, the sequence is TGTGCCAGCAGTTTAAGGGCAGGGAGAAACTATGGCTACACCTTC. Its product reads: CASSLRAGRNYGYTF.